This TCR beta chain is drawn from a study of blood T cell repertoires in COVID-19. Whole-study context: T cells, B-cell-depleted T cells, or PBMCs provided the cDNA or gDNA that served as material.

This clone was observed a handful of times. CDR1 SGHAT and CDR2 FQNNGV come from the germline V gene. After removal of 5 bases from V and 3 bases from J, the junction contained 4 bases not matched to a gene. The CDR3 has 14 residues. Allocation to cohorts depended on clinical history reported by the participants. Per the authors' pipeline: Nucleated cell number was recorded as an estimate derived from reference gene primer amplification. The protocol was immunoSEQ multiplex PCR, while the TCRdb copy is restricted to in-frame clones and leaves out a portion. V and J calls and clone size come straight from that table; D and trimming were deduced from the DNA. The sample gives 150,000 to 200,000 clones, more than 75% of which show up once; roughly a sixth is in the top ten.

Sequencing was performed on PBMCs or T cells enriched from blood (not recorded which). This TCR derives from a woman in her fifties or sixties with acute COVID-19. The V gene is TRBV11-2, the J gene TRBJ2-5, with 9 bases lining up with TRBD2. In DNA, the CDR3 is TGTGCCAGCAGCGGCCGACTAGCGGAAGAGACCCAGTACTTC. Amino acids: CASSGRLAEETQYF.